The clone carrying this TCR beta chain is a singleton in its sample. The sample belongs to a study of OX40 agonist ivuxolimab in advanced cancers. This CDR3 is built from 14 residues. Germline V CDR1 and CDR2: MGHRA, YSYEKL. The V gene lost 0 bases and the J gene lost 5 bases, with 7 bases spanning the gap. This table comes from immunoSEQ multiplex PCR, and its TCRdb copy is limited to in-frame clones, with some not included. In the table there are about 70,000 clones, 85% to 90% of which are singletons. The source of this sequence is an adult with an advanced solid tumor such as melanoma, head and neck, liver or kidney cancer. This rearrangement joins TRBV4-1 to TRBJ2-2; D unclear. Source: CD4+ or CD8+ T cells sorted from blood, taken in a trial of the OX40 agonist ivuxolimab. The CDR3 is CASSQDGWTGELFF. CDR3 DNA sequence: TGCGCCAGCAGCCAAGACGGTTGGACCGGGGAGCTGTTTTTT.